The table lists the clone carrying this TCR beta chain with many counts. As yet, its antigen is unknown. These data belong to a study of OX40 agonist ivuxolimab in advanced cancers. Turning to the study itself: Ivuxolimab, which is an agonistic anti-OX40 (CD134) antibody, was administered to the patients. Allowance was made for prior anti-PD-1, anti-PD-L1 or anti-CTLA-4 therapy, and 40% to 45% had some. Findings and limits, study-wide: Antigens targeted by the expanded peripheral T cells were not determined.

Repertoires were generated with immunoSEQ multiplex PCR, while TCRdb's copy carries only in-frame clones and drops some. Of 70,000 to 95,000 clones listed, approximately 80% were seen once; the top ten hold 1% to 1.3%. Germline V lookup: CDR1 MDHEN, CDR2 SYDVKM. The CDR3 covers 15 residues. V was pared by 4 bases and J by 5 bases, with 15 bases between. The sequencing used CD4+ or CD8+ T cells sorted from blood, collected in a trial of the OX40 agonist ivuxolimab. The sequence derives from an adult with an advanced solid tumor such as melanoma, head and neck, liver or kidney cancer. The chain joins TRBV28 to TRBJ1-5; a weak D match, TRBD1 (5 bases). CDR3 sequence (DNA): TGTGCCAGCAGTTCCCTTTTCAGGGACGATCAGCCCCAGCATTTT. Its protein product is CASSSLFRDDQPQHF.